These 27 T cell receptor beta chains share one sample of origin, sequenced in a study of T cells in Graves' hyperthyroidism and ophthalmopathy. Authors of the study amplified TCR beta CDR3 regions from RNA transcripts. TCR CDR3 regions were first amplified by RT-PCR with HTBI primers. TCRdb passed the multiplex PCR reads through MiXCR, listing each CDR3 protein once. The data show nearly 600,000 distinct CDR3 sequences, approximately 13% seen once. Sequencing was performed on blood. The receptors were gathered from a woman in her twenties or thirties with Graves' hyperthyroidism that later progressed to Graves' ophthalmopathy.

This clonotype has just a few counts. The chain combines TRBV6-1 with TRBJ2-3, with a tentative D call TRBD2 (6 bases). There are 11 residues in the CDR3. With 3 bases removed from V and 11 bases from J, the gap between germline ends came to 9 bases. The germline V gene has CDR1 MNHNS and CDR2 SASEGT. CDR3 protein: CASSEGLMQYF. As DNA, the CDR3 is TGTGCCAGCAGTGAGGGACTTATGCAGTATTTT.

At least ten counts were recorded for this clonotype. The V gene is TRBV10-3, the J gene TRBJ2-1; D is possibly TRBD2 (6 bases). The CDR3 spans 14 residues. V dropped 4 bases and J dropped 3 bases, with 10 bases sitting between them. Germline V lookup: CDR1 ENHRY, CDR2 SYGVKD. The CDR3 bases are TGTGCCATCAGTGCGGGAGTAGACTACAATGAGCAGTTCTTC. Its translation: CAISAGVDYNEQFF.

As for this clonotype: A much larger clone sits a single nucleotide away, making a read error possible. The chain recombines TRBV6-2 or TRBV6-3 with TRBJ1-2; 7 positions agree with TRBD1. This CDR3 has 15 residues. The junction had 10 bases not matched to a gene; V was cut back by 6 bases and J by 3 bases. Germline-derived CDR1 and CDR2 are MNHEY and SVGEGT. CDR3 bases: TGTGCCAGCAGCGACAGGGCCAGGACTGACTATGGCTACACCTTC. It translates to CASSDRARTDYGYTF.

Only a few counts were recorded for this clonotype. The V and J genes are TRBV19 and TRBJ1-5; unclear D gene. V was shortened by 1 base and J by 1 base, with 8 bases between the two germline ends. This CDR3 spans 15 amino acids. From germline, CDR1 is LNHDA and CDR2 SQIVND (reference sequence). The CDR3: CASSIGAASNQPQHF. The DNA for the CDR3 is TGTGCCAGTAGTATAGGAGCGGCCAGCAATCAGCCCCAGCATTTT.

In its sample, this clonotype was seen many times. This chain joins TRBV12-5 and TRBJ1-4; possibly TRBD1 for D (6 bases). The CDR3 runs to 16 residues. CDR1 is LGHNT and CDR2 is FRNRAP in the germline V gene. The V end was cut by 6 bases, the J end by 2 bases, with 16 bases between. In DNA form, the CDR3 reads TGTGCTAGTGGACTCGGCGGGGGGGCGACTAATGAAAAACTGTTTTTT. It is translated as CASGLGGGATNEKLFF.

This clonotype was detected ten times or more. The chain uses TRBV12-3 or TRBV12-4 and TRBJ1-1; D remains unclear. The CDR3 has 15 residues. Trimming pared 3 bases from V and 4 bases from J, leaving 15 bases between. The CDR3: CASSFRPAQGTEAFF. CDR3 DNA sequence: TGTGCCAGCAGTTTCCGTCCCGCCCAAGGCACTGAAGCTTTCTTT.

This clonotype was recorded at least ten times. The chain carries TRBV14 and TRBJ1-5; D is undetermined. Germline CDR1 SGHDN, CDR2 FVKESK. The CDR3 extends over 13 amino acids. Trimming stripped 0 bases from V and 4 bases from J, with 4 bases between. As DNA, the CDR3 is TGTGCCAGCAGCCAAGATTTTAATCAGCCCCAGCATTTT. Encoded protein: CASSQDFNQPQHF.

This chain joins TRBV28 and TRBJ2-5, with TRBD1 matching over 12 bases. The J segment lost 0 bases and the V segment lost 5 bases, leaving 7 bases of the junction unmatched. The CDR3 loop spans 17 amino acids. The germline V gene has CDR1 MDHEN and CDR2 SYDVKM. This CDR3 reads CASSTAGTGGNQETQYF. In nucleotides, the CDR3 is TGTGCCAGCAGTACAGCCGGGACAGGGGGCAACCAAGAGACCCAGTACTTC.

The chain has TRBV6-2 or TRBV6-3 and TRBJ1-2; D unclear. This CDR3 is 16 amino acids long. Trimming pared 2 bases from V and 2 bases from J, leaving 15 bases between. The germline V gene has CDR1 MNHEY and CDR2 SVGEGT. The CDR3 DNA reads as TGTGCCAGCAGTTACCGAGCGGTGGTAGGAAACTATGGCTACACCTTC. This translates into CASSYRAVVGNYGYTF.

As for this clonotype: This sequence may be a read error, since a much larger clone differs from it by one base. The chain carries TRBV6-1 and TRBJ2-6, with no clear D. Germline CDR1 is MNHNS and CDR2 is SASEGT. Trimming took off 6 bases at V and 2 bases at J, with 11 bases between the two ends. The CDR3 spans 15 residues. The CDR3 loop is CASSPCGAGANVLTF. The CDR3 DNA reads as TGTGCCAGCAGCCCCTGTGGAGCTGGGGCCAACGTCCTGACTTTC.

This clonotype has at least ten counts. This chain joins TRBV2 and TRBJ2-7, with 7 bases matching TRBD1. The germline gives CDR1 SNHLY, CDR2 FYNNEI. The CDR3 is made up of 14 amino acids. V lost 5 bases and J lost 7; bases outside the gene matches: 11. The CDR3 spells CASSPEMTGFEQYF. The CDR3 DNA reads as TGTGCCAGCAGTCCCGAAATGACAGGGTTTGAGCAGTACTTC.

This clonotype was recorded many times. This chain connects TRBV2 to TRBJ1-3; 8 bases match TRBD1. Germline V gene sequence: CDR1 SNHLY, CDR2 FYNNEI. CDR3 size: 16 residues. V shed 3 bases and J 2 bases; nucleotides not matched to a gene: 6. The CDR3 sequence: CASSEPLDRAGNTIYF. CDR3 coding DNA: TGTGCCAGCAGTGAGCCGCTGGACAGGGCTGGAAACACCATATATTTT.

The chain is built from TRBV20-1 and TRBJ2-3; possibly TRBD2 for D (6 bases). Between the trimmed V and J ends, which lost 3 bases and 4 bases, there was a span of 14 bases. Germline CDR1 is DFQATT and CDR2 is SNEGSKA (reference sequence). The CDR3 length is 14 residues. This CDR3 reads CSASGSSSADTQYF. CDR3 bases: TGCAGTGCTAGCGGGAGTTCGAGCGCAGATACGCAGTATTTT.

In DNA, the CDR3 is TGTGCCACCAGCAGAGATTCCTCCTACGAGCAGTACTTC. Its protein product is CATSRDSSYEQYF. The chain combines TRBV15 with TRBJ2-7; the D is unclear. From germline, CDR1 is LNHNV and CDR2 YYDKDF (reference sequence). Trimming cost V 0 bases and J 0 bases, with 3 bases left between them. CDR3 length equals 13 residues.

This clonotype was observed at least ten times. V usage is TRBV19 and J usage is TRBJ2-1; D remains ambiguous. V dropped 5 bases and J dropped 4 bases, with 18 bases sitting between them. In germline, CDR1 is LNHDA, CDR2 SQIVND (reference sequence). This CDR3 is built from 16 residues. The CDR3 nucleotides read TGTGCCAGTAGTTCCTTATTGACCGGGCCTTACAATGAGCAGTTCTTC. Residues: CASSSLLTGPYNEQFF. Filled out from reference TRBV19 and TRBJ2-1, the complete variable domain reads DGGITQSPKYLFRKEGQNVTLSCEQNLNHDAMYWYRQDPGQGLRLIYYSQIVNDFQKGDIAEGYSVSREKKESFPLTVTSAQKNPTAFYLCASSSLLTGPYNEQFFGPGTRLTVL.

This clonotype was found many times. The chain recombines TRBV7-2 with TRBJ1-2, with TRBD1 matching over 9 bases. Germline-derived CDR1 and CDR2 are SGHTA and FQGNSA. This CDR3 has 14 amino acids. With V trimmed by 4 bases and J by 8 bases, 8 bases remained unmatched. CDR3 DNA sequence: TGTGCCAGCAGCTCAATACAGGGGGCCGCGGGCTACACCTTC. This sequence encodes CASSSIQGAAGYTF. The entire variable domain, with the rest obtained from reference TRBV7-2 and TRBJ1-2, is as follows: GAGVSQSPSNKVTEKGKDVELRCDPISGHTALYWYRQSLGQGLEFLIYFQGNSAPDKSGLPSDRFSAERTGGSVSTLTIQRTQQEDSAVYLCASSSIQGAAGYTFGSGTRLTVV.

The V gene is TRBV20-1, the J gene TRBJ2-7; 7 bases line up with TRBD2. V lost 3 bases, J lost 3 bases, and 8 bases stayed unmatched. CDR1 and CDR2 (germline): DFQATT, SNEGSKA (reference sequence). The CDR3 is 14 residues long. The chain's CDR3 is CSARARDYIYEQYF. The CDR3 region has the DNA TGCAGTGCTAGGGCTCGGGACTATATCTACGAGCAGTACTTC.

In its sample, this clonotype was seen many times. This CDR3 reads CASSYNLTPYNEQFF. The CDR3 coding sequence is TGTGCCAGCAGTTACAATTTGACTCCCTACAATGAGCAGTTCTTC. The chain carries TRBV6-2 or TRBV6-3 and TRBJ2-1; no definite D call. CDR1 and CDR2 (germline): MNHEY, SVGEGT. With 2 bases removed from V and 2 bases from J, the gap between germline ends came to 10 bases. This CDR3 spans 15 amino acids.

This rearrangement joins TRBV4-1 to TRBJ2-7; D may correspond to TRBD1 or TRBD2 (6 bases each). The germline CDR1 and CDR2 sequences are MGHRA and YSYEKL. This CDR3 spans 15 amino acids. Trimming took 1 base from V and 3 from J, leaving 13 bases between them. The CDR3 DNA reads as TGCGCCAGCAGCCAAGTTCCGGGGGCGCGCTACGAGCAGTACTTC. Translated, it gives CASSQVPGARYEQYF.

Concerning this clonotype itself: A much larger clone sits a single nucleotide away, making a read error possible. The chain links TRBV7-9 to TRBJ1-4; D unclear. Germline V gene data show CDR1 as SEHNR and CDR2 as FQNEAQ (reference sequence). This CDR3 contains 16 residues. This chain's CDR3 is CASSLVAFATNEKLSF. Here the CDR3 DNA reads TGTGCCAGCAGCTTAGTGGCCTTTGCAACTAATGAAAAACTGTCTTTT.

This clonotype appeared many times. This sequence joins TRBV7-3 and TRBJ2-2; 8 positions agree with TRBD1. V shed 6 bases, J shed 4 bases, and the junction held 4 bases outside the gene matches. CDR1 is SGHTA and CDR2 is FQGTGA in the germline V gene. CDR3 length equals 14 residues. The CDR3 DNA reads TGTGCCAGCAGTCAGGGGGCCACCACCGGGGAGCTGTTTTTT. This encodes CASSQGATTGELFF.

This clonotype was seen once. A much larger clone lies a single base off, so this may be a read error. CDR3 sequence reads: CASSSTTSGFNEQFF. CDR3 DNA: TGTGCCAGCAGTTCTACGACTAGCGGGTTCAATGAGCAGTTCTTC. V gene TRBV12-3 or TRBV12-4 combines with J gene TRBJ2-1; 10 bases align to TRBD2. The length of the CDR3 is 15 residues. V was pared by 4 bases and J by 6 bases, with 6 bases of the junction left unmatched.

This clonotype was found a few times. This chain connects TRBV5-1 to TRBJ2-7; a possible D gene is TRBD2 (7 bases). The germline V and J ends were trimmed by 4 bases and 2 bases, with 19 bases remaining between them. This CDR3 contains 16 residues. Germline lookup yields CDR1 SGHRS and CDR2 YFSETQ. CDR3 sequence: CASSLGSGRGTYEQYF. The DNA for the CDR3 is TGCGCCAGCAGCCTGGGGAGTGGGAGGGGGACCTACGAGCAGTACTTC.

Comment on this clonotype: Compared with germline, one end of the junction differs, possibly owing to a read error. The genes are TRBV11-2 and TRBJ1-1; a possible D gene is TRBD1 (5 bases). The CDR3 totals 13 residues. CDR1 SGHAT and CDR2 FQNNGV come from the germline V gene. DNA for the CDR3: TGCGCCAGCAGCTTATCTTGGGGGACTGGAGCTTTCTTT. Its translation is CASSLSWGTGAFF.

This clonotype was observed at least ten times. The chain uses TRBV29-1 and TRBJ2-7; a weak D match, TRBD2 (5 bases). This CDR3 is 11 amino acids long. V was clipped by 4 bases and J by 3 bases, with 7 bases between them. From germline, CDR1 is SQVTM and CDR2 ANQGSEA. CDR3 DNA: TGCAGCGTTGGGACTTTCTACGAGCAGTACTTC. Its translation is CSVGTFYEQYF.

The gene calls are TRBV11-3 and TRBJ1-1; a weak D match, TRBD1 (5 bases). The CDR3 has 13 amino acids. Trimming took off 4 bases at V and 6 bases at J, with 12 bases between the two ends. The V gene's germline CDR1 is SGHNT and CDR2 YENEEA. The CDR3 nucleotides read TGTGCCAGCAGCTGGACACTGATCTCTGAAGCTTTCTTT. Protein: CASSWTLISEAFF.

This CDR3 is CASSRGGREQYF. The DNA for the CDR3 is TGTGCCAGCAGCCGGGGGGGCAGAGAGCAGTACTTC. The gene calls are TRBV14 and TRBJ2-7, with a possible D match to TRBD2 (7 bases). Trimming took 4 bases from V and 7 from J, leaving 11 bases between them. CDR1 SGHDN and CDR2 FVKESK come from the germline V gene. The length of the CDR3 is 12 residues.